Below are 11 T cell receptor beta chains sequenced from a single sample in a study of spatial heterogeneity in lung cancer. MiXCR was run by TCRdb on the 5' RACE reads, yielding one entry per CDR3 protein. In the table there are about 33,000 distinct CDR3 sequences, less than 11% of which are singletons. As for time point: blood at routine non-recurrence follow-up after resection. Material: PBMCs, obtained at follow-up. All receptors come from a female donor with early-stage non-small cell lung cancer.

This clonotype was seen repeatedly, ten times or more. This chain joins TRBV7-9 and TRBJ1-1; possible D gene TRBD1, 5 bases. V was pared by 1 base and J by 5 bases, with 11 bases between. The CDR3 sequence is 14 residues long. In germline, CDR1 is SEHNR, CDR2 FQNEAQ (reference sequence). The DNA of the CDR3 is TGTGCCAGCAGCTTAGGGGGCACGAATACTGAAGCTTTCTTT. This encodes CASSLGGTNTEAFF.

There are many counts of this clonotype. This chain links TRBV5-1 with TRBJ2-7; D gene unclear. The CDR3 spans 17 residues. CDR1 is SGHRS, CDR2 YFSETQ, per germline. V was trimmed by 1 base and J by 0 bases, leaving 17 bases between them. The CDR3 coding sequence is TGCGCCAGCAGCTTGTGGCACAGTGGGGTTAGCTCCTACGAGCAGTACTTC. It specifies CASSLWHSGVSSYEQYF.

This chain links TRBV7-2 with TRBJ1-1; no clear D gene. There are 13 residues in the CDR3. Trimming stripped 1 base from V and 4 bases from J, with 7 bases between. CDR1 and CDR2 (germline): SGHTA, FQGNSA. Here the CDR3 reads CASSLDIFTEAFF. The CDR3 DNA is TGTGCCAGCAGCTTAGATATATTCACTGAAGCTTTCTTT. The complete variable domain, with remaining parts taken from reference TRBV7-2 and TRBJ1-1, reads GAGVSQSPSNKVTEKGKDVELRCDPISGHTALYWYRQSLGQGLEFLIYFQGNSAPDKSGLPSDRFSAERTGGSVSTLTIQRTQQEDSAVYLCASSLDIFTEAFFGQGTRLTVV.

As DNA, the CDR3 is TGCGCCAGCAGCCAAGTGACAGGGACTGGAAACACCATATATTTT. It codes for CASSQVTGTGNTIYF. J is TRBJ1-3 and V is TRBV4-1, with 7 bases identical to TRBD1. With 1 base clipped from V and 2 bases from J, the junction kept 2 bases outside the gene matches. Germline-derived CDR1 and CDR2 are MGHRA and YSYEKL. The CDR3 is made up of 15 amino acids.

This clonotype was detected ten times or more. This rearrangement joins TRBV7-2 to TRBJ2-7; D gene uncertain. The germline V gene has CDR1 SGHTA and CDR2 FQGNSA. V lost 3 bases and J lost 7, with 16 bases in between. The CDR3 has 14 residues. CDR3 amino acids: CASSLEYRSLEQYF. CDR3 nucleotide sequence: TGTGCCAGCAGCTTGGAGTATCGCAGTCTGGAGCAGTACTTC.

There are a few counts of this clonotype. The gene calls are TRBV19 and TRBJ1-2; no reliable D call. Trimming removed 4 bases from V and 3 bases from J, with 12 bases in between. The CDR3 extends over 14 amino acids. The V gene's germline CDR1 is LNHDA and CDR2 SQIVND (reference sequence). CDR3 in amino acids: CASSTAMADYGYTF. CDR3 DNA: TGTGCCAGTAGTACGGCTATGGCAGACTATGGCTACACCTTC.

This clonotype was seen many times. The rearrangement joins TRBV11-3 to TRBJ2-7, with no clear D. V was pared by 3 bases and J by 2 bases, with 8 bases between. Germline values: CDR1 SGHNT, CDR2 YENEEA. This CDR3 contains 13 residues. CDR3: CASSFGTAYEQYF. CDR3 bases: TGTGCCAGCAGCTTTGGCACCGCCTACGAGCAGTACTTC.

This clonotype appeared a few times. J is TRBJ2-1 and V is TRBV30; 9 bases fit TRBD1. The trim removed 4 bases at V and 8 bases at J, leaving 9 bases unmatched. Per the germline V gene, CDR1 is GTSNPN and CDR2 is SVGIG (reference sequence). This CDR3 comprises 14 residues. CDR3 amino acids: CAWNSGTGSHEQFF. CDR3 coding DNA: TGTGCCTGGAACTCAGGGACAGGGAGTCATGAGCAGTTCTTC.

At least ten counts were recorded for this clonotype. The rearrangement links TRBV29-1 to TRBJ2-1, with D maybe TRBD2 (5 bases). The V end was cut by 3 bases, the J end by 4 bases, with 10 bases between. The CDR3 totals 13 residues. CDR1 SQVTM and CDR2 ANQGSEA come from the germline V gene. CDR3 DNA sequence: TGCAGCGTTGACGGGATTCTGTACAATGAGCAGTTCTTC. Amino acids: CSVDGILYNEQFF.

V usage is TRBV29-1 and J usage is TRBJ1-4, with 11 bases that match TRBD1. The V gene's germline CDR1 is SQVTM and CDR2 ANQGSEA. This CDR3 has 13 amino acids. V lost 8 bases, J lost 8 bases, and 7 bases stayed unmatched. The CDR3 DNA is TGCAGCACGCGGGACAGGGGGAGGGAAAAACTGTTTTTT. This translates into CSTRDRGREKLFF.

This clonotype was found many times. The chain recombines TRBV28 with TRBJ2-3; D gene ambiguous. From germline, CDR1 is MDHEN and CDR2 SYDVKM. This CDR3 is built from 16 residues. V gave up 6 bases and J gave up 3 bases, with 19 bases separating them. The CDR3 here is CASSPAHVGVTDTQYF. The CDR3 nucleotides read TGTGCCAGCAGCCCTGCCCACGTCGGTGTAACAGATACGCAGTATTTT.